This TCR beta chain was identified in a study of blood T cells in healthy people across ages. The CDR3 is 12 amino acids. Germline V gives CDR1 MDHEN, CDR2 SYDVKM. V lost 5 bases, J lost 5 bases, and 9 bases lay in between. Next came a second PCR, run for about 7 to 12 cycles, which used a sample-barcoded 5' primer along with a J-beta primer mix. TCRdb re-called the 5' RACE reads with MiXCR, one entry per CDR3 protein. In the table there are almost 550,000 distinct CDR3 sequences, 24% of which are singletons. Samples had at least 7 million PBMCs isolated from them. This sample was also put to use in a study of T cells of mothers and their children. According to that study: Second-round PCR products received sample barcodes and 2-4 random nucleotides from the M1S primer. Every mother supplied over 9.5 million TCR beta CDR3 reads and every child around 3 million. Overlap in related mother-child pairs always slightly exceeded unrelated pairs, never significantly.

This TCR was recovered from a boy aged 10-17 years in good health. The chain has TRBV28 and TRBJ1-1; no clear D. Sample: blood. The CDR3 nucleotides are TGTGCCAGCAGTGATGGGTTGACTGAAGCTTTCTTT. As protein: CASSDGLTEAFF.